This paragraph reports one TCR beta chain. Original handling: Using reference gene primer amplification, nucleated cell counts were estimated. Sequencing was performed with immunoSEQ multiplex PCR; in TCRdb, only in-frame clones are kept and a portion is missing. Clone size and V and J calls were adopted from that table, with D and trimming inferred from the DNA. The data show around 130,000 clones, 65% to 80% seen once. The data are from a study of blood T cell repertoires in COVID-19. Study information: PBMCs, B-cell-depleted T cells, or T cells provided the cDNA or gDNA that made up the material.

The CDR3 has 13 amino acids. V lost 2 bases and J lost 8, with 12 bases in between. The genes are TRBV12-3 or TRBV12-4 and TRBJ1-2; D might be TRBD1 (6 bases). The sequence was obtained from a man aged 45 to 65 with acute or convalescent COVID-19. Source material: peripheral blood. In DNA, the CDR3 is TGTGCCAGCAGTTTAAGGGGTCAGGGGGGCTACACCTTC. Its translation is CASSLRGQGGYTF.